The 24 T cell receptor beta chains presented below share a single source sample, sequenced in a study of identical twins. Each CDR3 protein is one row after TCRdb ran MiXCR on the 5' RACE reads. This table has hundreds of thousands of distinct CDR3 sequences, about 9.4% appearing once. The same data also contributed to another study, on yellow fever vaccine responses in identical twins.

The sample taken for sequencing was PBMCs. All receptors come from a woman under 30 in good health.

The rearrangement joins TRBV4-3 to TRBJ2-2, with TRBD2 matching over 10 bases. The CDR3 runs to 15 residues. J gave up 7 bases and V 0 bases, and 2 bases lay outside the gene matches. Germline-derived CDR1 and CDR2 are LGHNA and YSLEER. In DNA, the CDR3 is TGCGCCAGCAGCCAAGACTCTAGCGGGAGCGGGGAGCTGTTTTTT. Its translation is CASSQDSSGSGELFF.

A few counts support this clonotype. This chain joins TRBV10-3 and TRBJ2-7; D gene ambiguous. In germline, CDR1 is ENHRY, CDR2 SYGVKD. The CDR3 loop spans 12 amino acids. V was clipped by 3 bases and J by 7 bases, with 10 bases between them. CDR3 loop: CAISETHREQYF. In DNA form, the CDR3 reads TGTGCCATCAGTGAAACTCATCGGGAGCAGTACTTC.

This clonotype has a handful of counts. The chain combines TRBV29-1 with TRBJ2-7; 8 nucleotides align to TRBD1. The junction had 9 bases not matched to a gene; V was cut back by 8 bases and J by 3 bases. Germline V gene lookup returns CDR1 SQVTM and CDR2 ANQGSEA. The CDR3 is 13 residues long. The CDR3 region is CSFKGQAGYEQYF. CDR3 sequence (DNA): TGCAGCTTTAAGGGACAGGCGGGCTACGAGCAGTACTTC.

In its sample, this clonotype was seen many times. The CDR3 spells CASSSSLAMNTGELFF. The CDR3 coding sequence is TGCGCCAGCAGCTCAAGCCTGGCCATGAACACCGGGGAGCTGTTTTTT. The chain is built from TRBV5-1 and TRBJ2-2; D is uncertain. The CDR3 is 16 amino acids. V lost 3 bases, J lost 1 base, and 13 bases lay in between. Germline-derived CDR1 and CDR2 are SGHRS and YFSETQ.

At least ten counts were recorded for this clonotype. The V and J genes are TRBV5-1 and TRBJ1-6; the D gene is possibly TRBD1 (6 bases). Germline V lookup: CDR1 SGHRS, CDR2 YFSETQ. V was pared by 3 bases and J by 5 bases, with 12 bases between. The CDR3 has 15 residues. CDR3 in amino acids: CASSSQGTDNSPLHF. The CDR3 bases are TGCGCCAGCAGCTCCCAGGGGACCGATAATTCACCCCTCCACTTT.

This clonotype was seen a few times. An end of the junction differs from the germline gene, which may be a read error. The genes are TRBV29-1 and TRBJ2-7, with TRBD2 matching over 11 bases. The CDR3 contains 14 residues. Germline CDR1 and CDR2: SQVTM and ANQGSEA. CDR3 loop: CSVVVGLADYEQHF. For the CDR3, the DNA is TGCAGCGTGGTGGTGGGACTAGCGGATTACGAGCAGCACTTC.

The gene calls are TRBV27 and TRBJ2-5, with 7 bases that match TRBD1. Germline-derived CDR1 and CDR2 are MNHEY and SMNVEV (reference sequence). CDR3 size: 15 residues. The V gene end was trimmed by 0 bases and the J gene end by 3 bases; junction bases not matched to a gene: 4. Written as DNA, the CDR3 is TGTGCCAGCAGTTTATCGTACAGGGGTGAAGAGACCCAGTACTTC. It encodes CASSLSYRGEETQYF.

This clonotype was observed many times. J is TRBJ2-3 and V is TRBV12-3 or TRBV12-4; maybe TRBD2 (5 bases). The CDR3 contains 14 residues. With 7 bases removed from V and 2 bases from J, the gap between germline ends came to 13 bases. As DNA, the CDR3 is TGTGCCAGCAATCGAGGGATGGCCACAGATACGCAGTATTTT. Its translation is CASNRGMATDTQYF.

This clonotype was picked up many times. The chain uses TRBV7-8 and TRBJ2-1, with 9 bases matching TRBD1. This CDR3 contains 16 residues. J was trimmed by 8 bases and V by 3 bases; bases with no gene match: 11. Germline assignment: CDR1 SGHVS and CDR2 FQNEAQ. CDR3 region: CASSFDWDRAVYEQFF. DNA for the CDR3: TGTGCCAGCAGCTTTGACTGGGACAGGGCAGTATATGAGCAGTTCTTC.

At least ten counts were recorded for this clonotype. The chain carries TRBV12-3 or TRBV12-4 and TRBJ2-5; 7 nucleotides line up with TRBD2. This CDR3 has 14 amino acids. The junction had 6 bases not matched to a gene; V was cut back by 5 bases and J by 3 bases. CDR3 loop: CASSRSGLKETQYF. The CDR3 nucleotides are TGTGCCAGCAGTCGCTCGGGACTAAAAGAGACCCAGTACTTC.

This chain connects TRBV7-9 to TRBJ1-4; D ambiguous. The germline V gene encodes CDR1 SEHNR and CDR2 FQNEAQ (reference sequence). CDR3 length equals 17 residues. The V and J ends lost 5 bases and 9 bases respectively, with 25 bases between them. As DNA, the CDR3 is TGTGCCAGCAGCCATCCCCTGGATGGCCCTAATCGGAAAAAACTGTTTTTT. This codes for CASSHPLDGPNRKKLFF.

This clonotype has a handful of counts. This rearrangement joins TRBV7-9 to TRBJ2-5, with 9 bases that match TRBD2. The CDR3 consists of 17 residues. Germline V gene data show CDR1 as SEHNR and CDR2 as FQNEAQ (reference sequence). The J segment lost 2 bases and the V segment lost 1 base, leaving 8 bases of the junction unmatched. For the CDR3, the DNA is TGTGCCAGCAGCTTAGTACGCGTAGCGGGGGAACAAGAGACCCAGTACTTC. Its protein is CASSLVRVAGEQETQYF.

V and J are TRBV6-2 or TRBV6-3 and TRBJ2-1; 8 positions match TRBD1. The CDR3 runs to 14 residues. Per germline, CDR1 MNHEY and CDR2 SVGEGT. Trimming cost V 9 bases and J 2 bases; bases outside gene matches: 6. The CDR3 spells CARADRETYNEQFF. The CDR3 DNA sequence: TGTGCCAGGGCGGACAGGGAGACCTACAATGAGCAGTTCTTC.

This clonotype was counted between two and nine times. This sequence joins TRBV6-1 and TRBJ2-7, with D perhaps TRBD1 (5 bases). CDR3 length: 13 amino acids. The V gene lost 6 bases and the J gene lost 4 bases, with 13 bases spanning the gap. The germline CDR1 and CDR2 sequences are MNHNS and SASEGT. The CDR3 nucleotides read TGTGCCAGCAGCCCCGACAGAGAATACGAGCAGTACTTC. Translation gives CASSPDREYEQYF.

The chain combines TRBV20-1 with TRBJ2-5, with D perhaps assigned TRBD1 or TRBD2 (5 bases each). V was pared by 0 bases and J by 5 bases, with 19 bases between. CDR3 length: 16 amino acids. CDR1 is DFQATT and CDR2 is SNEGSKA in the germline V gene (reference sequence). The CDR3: CSARDQASNKGETQYF. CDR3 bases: TGCAGTGCTAGAGATCAGGCTAGCAATAAGGGGGAGACCCAGTACTTC.

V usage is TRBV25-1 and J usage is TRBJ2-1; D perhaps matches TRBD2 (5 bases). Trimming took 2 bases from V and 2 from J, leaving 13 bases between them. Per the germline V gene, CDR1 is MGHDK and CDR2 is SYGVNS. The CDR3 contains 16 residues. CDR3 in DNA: TGTGCCAGCAGTGAAGCCCTCCTCGGGGCCTACAATGAGCAGTTCTTC. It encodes CASSEALLGAYNEQFF.

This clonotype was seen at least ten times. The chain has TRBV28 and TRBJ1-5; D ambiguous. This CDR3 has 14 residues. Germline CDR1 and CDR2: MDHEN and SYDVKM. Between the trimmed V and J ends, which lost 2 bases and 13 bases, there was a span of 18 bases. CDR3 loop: CASSLAGPSMGQHF. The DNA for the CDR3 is TGTGCCAGCAGTTTAGCCGGGCCATCCATGGGACAGCATTTT.

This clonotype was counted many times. CDR3 DNA: TGTGCCAGCAGCCTGACAGGGATCTCCTACGAGCAGTACTTC. It specifies CASSLTGISYEQYF. This chain links TRBV11-2 with TRBJ2-7; 7 bases agree with TRBD1. The trim removed 5 bases at V and 0 bases at J, leaving 4 bases unmatched. The CDR3 runs to 14 residues. Germline V gene sequence: CDR1 SGHAT, CDR2 FQNNGV.

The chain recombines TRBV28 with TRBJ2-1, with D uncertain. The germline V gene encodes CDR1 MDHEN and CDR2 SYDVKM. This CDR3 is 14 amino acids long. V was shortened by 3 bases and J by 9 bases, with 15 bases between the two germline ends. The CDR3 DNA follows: TGTGCCAGCAGTTTCCCCAAGGGCCATACTGAGCAGTTCTTC. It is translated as CASSFPKGHTEQFF.

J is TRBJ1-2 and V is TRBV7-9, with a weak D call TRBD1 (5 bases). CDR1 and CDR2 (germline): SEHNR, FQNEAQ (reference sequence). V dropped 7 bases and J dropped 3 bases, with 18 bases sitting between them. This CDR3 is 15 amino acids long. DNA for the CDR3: TGTGCCAGCAAAAGCCGGGGGGTCGGTGACTATGGCTACACCTTC. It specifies CASKSRGVGDYGYTF. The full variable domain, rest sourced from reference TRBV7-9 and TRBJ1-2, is DTGVSQNPRHKITKRGQNVTFRCDPISEHNRLYWYRQTLGQGPEFLTYFQNEAQLEKSRLLSDRFSAERPKGSFSTLEIQRTEQGDSAMYLCASKSRGVGDYGYTFGSGTRLTVV.

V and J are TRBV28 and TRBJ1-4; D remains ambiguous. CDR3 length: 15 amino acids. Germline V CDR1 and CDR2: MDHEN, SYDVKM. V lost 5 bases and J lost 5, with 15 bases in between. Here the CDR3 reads CASSHYIRTNEKLFF. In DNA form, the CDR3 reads TGTGCCAGCAGTCATTACATTCGTACAAATGAAAAACTGTTTTTT.

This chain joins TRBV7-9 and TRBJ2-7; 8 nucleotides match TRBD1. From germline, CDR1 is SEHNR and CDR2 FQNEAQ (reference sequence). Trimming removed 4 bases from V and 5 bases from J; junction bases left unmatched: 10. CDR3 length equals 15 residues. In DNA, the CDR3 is TGTGCCAGCAGCTCACCACGGACAGGGCTCGACGAGCAGTACTTC. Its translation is CASSSPRTGLDEQYF.

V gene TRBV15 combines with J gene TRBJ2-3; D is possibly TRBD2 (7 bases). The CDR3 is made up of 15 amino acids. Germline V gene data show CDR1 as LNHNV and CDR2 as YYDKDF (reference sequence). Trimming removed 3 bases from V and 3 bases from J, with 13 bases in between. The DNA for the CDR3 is TGTGCCACCAGCAGTGGGGGGGGGCCGACAGATACGCAGTATTTT. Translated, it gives CATSSGGGPTDTQYF. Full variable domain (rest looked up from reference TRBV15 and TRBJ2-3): DAMVIQNPRYQVTQFGKPVTLSCSQTLNHNVMYWYQQKSSQAPKLLFHYYDKDFNNEADTPDNFQSRRPNTSFCFLDIRSPGLGDTAMYLCATSSGGGPTDTQYFGPGTRLTVL.

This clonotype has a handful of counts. The CDR3, as DNA: TGTGCCAGCAGTTTATCAGTCGCCTTAGGAATCACCGGGGAGCTGTTTTTT. Translated, it gives CASSLSVALGITGELFF. The genes are TRBV27 and TRBJ2-2; no clear D. The CDR3 covers 17 residues. Germline V gene data show CDR1 as MNHEY and CDR2 as SMNVEV (reference sequence). Trimming pared 0 bases from V and 4 bases from J, leaving 15 bases between.